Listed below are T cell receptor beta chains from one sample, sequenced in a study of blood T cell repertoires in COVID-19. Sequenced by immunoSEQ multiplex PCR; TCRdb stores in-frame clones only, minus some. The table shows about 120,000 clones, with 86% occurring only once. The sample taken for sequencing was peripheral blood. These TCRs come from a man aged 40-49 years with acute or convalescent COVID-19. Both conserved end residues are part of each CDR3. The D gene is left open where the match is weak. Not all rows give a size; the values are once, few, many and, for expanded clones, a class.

cdr3_aa: CASSEQPGNEQFF
cdr3_nt: TGTGCCAGCAGTGAACAGCCAGGCAATGAGCAGTTCTTC
v_call: TRBV6-1
clone_size: NA
d_call: NA
j_call: TRBJ2-1

cdr3_aa: CASSMDRESNQPQHF
cdr3_nt: TGTGCCAGCAGCATGGACAGGGAGAGCAATCAGCCCCAGCATTTT
v_call: TRBV7-9
clone_size: NA
d_call: TRBD1
j_call: TRBJ1-5

cdr3_aa: CASSYEANSGNTIYF
cdr3_nt: TGTGCCAGCAGTTACGAAGCGAACTCTGGAAACACCATATATTTT
v_call: TRBV6-2/TRBV6-3
clone_size: NA
d_call: NA
j_call: TRBJ1-3

cdr3_aa: CASSPQGVETQYF
cdr3_nt: TGTGCCAGCTCACCACAGGGAGTAGAGACCCAGTACTTC
v_call: TRBV18
clone_size: NA
d_call: NA
j_call: TRBJ2-5

cdr3_aa: CASSEAGRDEQYF
cdr3_nt: TGTGCCAGCAGTGAAGCGGGGAGGGACGAGCAGTACTTC
v_call: TRBV6-1
clone_size: NA
d_call: TRBD2
j_call: TRBJ2-7

cdr3_aa: CASSSTGVYGYTF
cdr3_nt: TGTGCCAGCAGTTCGACAGGGGTTTATGGCTACACCTTC
v_call: TRBV21-1
clone_size: NA
d_call: NA
j_call: TRBJ1-2

cdr3_aa: CSAITGGYTEAFF
cdr3_nt: TGCAGCGCAATCACAGGGGGCTACACTGAAGCTTTCTTT
v_call: TRBV29-1
clone_size: NA
d_call: TRBD1
j_call: TRBJ1-1

cdr3_aa: CASSSDRGTYNEQFF
cdr3_nt: TGTGCCAGCAGCTCTGACAGGGGTACCTACAATGAGCAGTTCTTC
v_call: TRBV5-4
clone_size: NA
d_call: TRBD1
j_call: TRBJ2-1

cdr3_aa: CASSRQRLYNEQFF
cdr3_nt: TGTGCCAGTAGTAGGCAACGCCTCTACAATGAGCAGTTCTTC
v_call: TRBV19
clone_size: NA
d_call: NA
j_call: TRBJ2-1

cdr3_aa: CASSNTGGNTEAFF
cdr3_nt: TGCGCCAGCAGCAATACAGGGGGGAACACTGAAGCTTTCTTT
v_call: TRBV5-1
clone_size: NA
d_call: TRBD1
j_call: TRBJ1-1

cdr3_aa: CAWSQHGDSLYGYTF
cdr3_nt: TGTGCCTGGAGCCAACACGGAGACAGCCTCTATGGCTACACCTTC
v_call: TRBV30
clone_size: NA
d_call: NA
j_call: TRBJ1-2

cdr3_aa: CASSSLTGSGNTIYF
cdr3_nt: TGTGCCAGCAGCTCCCTGACAGGGTCTGGAAACACCATATATTTT
v_call: TRBV5-4
clone_size: NA
d_call: TRBD1
j_call: TRBJ1-3

cdr3_aa: CASSLAPLAGGGDTQYF
cdr3_nt: TGTGCCAGCAGCTTAGCGCCCCTAGCGGGGGGTGGAGATACGCAGTATTTT
v_call: TRBV7-2
clone_size: NA
d_call: TRBD2
j_call: TRBJ2-3

cdr3_aa: CAISTGQGNTIADTQYF
cdr3_nt: TGTGCCATCAGTACAGGACAGGGGAATACAATAGCAGATACGCAGTATTTT
v_call: TRBV10-3
clone_size: NA
d_call: TRBD1
j_call: TRBJ2-3

cdr3_aa: CASSPAPLQEISYTGELFF
cdr3_nt: TGTGCCAGCTCTCCCGCCCCCTTACAGGAAATATCCTACACCGGGGAGCTGTTTTTT
v_call: TRBV18
clone_size: NA
d_call: NA
j_call: TRBJ2-2

cdr3_aa: CASSHRLAGGITTDTQYF
cdr3_nt: TGTGCCAGCAGCCACCGACTAGCGGGAGGGATAACCACAGATACGCAGTATTTT
v_call: TRBV3-1/TRBV3-2
clone_size: once
d_call: TRBD2
j_call: TRBJ2-3

cdr3_aa: CSVVHTNREDIVNTEAFF
cdr3_nt: TGCAGCGTTGTCCACACAAACAGGGAAGATATCGTAAACACTGAAGCTTTCTTT
v_call: TRBV29-1
clone_size: NA
d_call: NA
j_call: TRBJ1-1

cdr3_aa: CATSDVNYEQYF
cdr3_nt: TGTGCCACCAGTGACGTTAACTACGAGCAGTACTTC
v_call: TRBV24-1
clone_size: few
d_call: NA
j_call: TRBJ2-7

cdr3_aa: CASSYDARGYGYTF
cdr3_nt: TGTGCCAGCAGTTACGATGCCAGGGGCTATGGCTACACCTTC
v_call: TRBV6-5
clone_size: NA
d_call: NA
j_call: TRBJ1-2

cdr3_aa: CAGGESIGAGELFF
cdr3_nt: TGTGCCGGGGGGGAGTCGATTGGGGCCGGGGAGCTGTTTTTT
v_call: TRBV5-4
clone_size: NA
d_call: TRBD2
j_call: TRBJ2-2